This T cell receptor (beta chain) was captured in a study of cytomegalovirus exposure and HLA in healthy donors. The PCR was carried out with 60 Vbeta primers and 13 Jbeta primers. Profiled with immunoSEQ multiplex PCR; TCRdb holds only in-frame clones, not every one. The table lists some 120,000 clones, more than 60% of them singletons. The CDR3 has 18 residues. V gave up 0 bases and J gave up 0 bases; unmatched junction bases: 4. CDR1 SGHDT and CDR2 YYEEEE come from the germline V gene. The genes are TRBV5-6 and TRBJ2-6, with 9 bases that match TRBD1. This receptor was identified in a woman in her thirties or forties in good health and CMV-seropositive. Material: PBMCs. The DNA for the CDR3 is TGTGCCAGCAGCTTGGCCCGGGACAGGGCCTCTGGGGCCAACGTCCTGACTTTC. Translation gives CASSLARDRASGANVLTF.